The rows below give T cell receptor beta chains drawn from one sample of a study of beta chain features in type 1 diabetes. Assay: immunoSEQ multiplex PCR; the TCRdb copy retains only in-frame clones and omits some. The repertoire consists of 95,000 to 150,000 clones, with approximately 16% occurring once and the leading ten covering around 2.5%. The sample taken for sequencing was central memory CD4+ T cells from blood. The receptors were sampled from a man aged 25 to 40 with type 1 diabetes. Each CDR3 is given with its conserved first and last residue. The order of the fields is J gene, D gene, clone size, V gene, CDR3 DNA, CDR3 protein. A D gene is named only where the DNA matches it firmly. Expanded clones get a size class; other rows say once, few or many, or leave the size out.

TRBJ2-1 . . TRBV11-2 TGCGCCAGCAGCCAAGGGTATGAGCAGTTCTTC CASSQGYEQFF
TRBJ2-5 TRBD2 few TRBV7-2 TGTGCCAGCAGCGCACTAGCGGGGACACGAGAGACCCAGTACTTC CASSALAGTRETQYF
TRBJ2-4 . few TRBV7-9 TGTGCCAGCAGCTTAAGAGTCGAGGACATTCAGTACTTC CASSLRVEDIQYF
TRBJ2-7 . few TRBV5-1 TGCGCCAGCAGCTTGGGGCAGAACTCCTACGAGCAGTACTTC CASSLGQNSYEQYF
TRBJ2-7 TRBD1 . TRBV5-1 TGCGCCAGCAGCTTAGTGACAGGGATTGGCGAGCAGTACTTC CASSLVTGIGEQYF
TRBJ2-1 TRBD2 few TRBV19 TGTGCCAGTAGTATTCGCGGGGGGGCCTACAATGAGCAGTTCTTC CASSIRGGAYNEQFF
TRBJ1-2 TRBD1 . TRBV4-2 TGTGCCAGCAGCCAAGATTTCTCGGCCAGGGGGTATGGCTACACCTTC CASSQDFSARGYGYTF
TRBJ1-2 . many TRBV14 TGTGCCAGCAGCCATGCACAGCAGGGCTACACCTTC CASSHAQQGYTF
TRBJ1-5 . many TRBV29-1 TGCAGCGTTGCAGGGGTTAAGAATCAGCCCCAGCATTTT CSVAGVKNQPQHF
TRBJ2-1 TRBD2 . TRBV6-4 TGTGCCAGCAGTACCCTAGCGGGGGGGATCAATGAGCAGTTCTTC CASSTLAGGINEQFF
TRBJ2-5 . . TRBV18 TGTGCCAGCTCACCACACGGGCAAGAGACCCAGTACTTC CASSPHGQETQYF
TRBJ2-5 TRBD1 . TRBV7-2 TGTGCCAGCAGCTTACAGGGGGCACAAGAGACCCAGTACTTC CASSLQGAQETQYF
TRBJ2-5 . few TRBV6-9 TGTGCCAGCAGTTATTGGACAGCCTCGAGGGAGACCCAGTACTTC CASSYWTASRETQYF
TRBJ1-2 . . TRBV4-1 TGCGCCAGCAGCCAAGATTATGCGGAGACAGCAGGCTACACCTTC CASSQDYAETAGYTF
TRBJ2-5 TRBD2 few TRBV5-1 TGCGCCAGCAGAGCGGGACTAGCGGGAGGGACCCAGTACTTC CASRAGLAGGTQYF
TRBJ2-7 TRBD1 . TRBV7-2 TGTGCCAGCAGCTTAGGTCCCTCCCAGGGGGCCGTCTACGAGCAGTACTTC CASSLGPSQGAVYEQYF
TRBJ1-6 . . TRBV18 TGTGCCAGCTCACCACGCTCACCCCCGCTGGATTCACCCCTCCACTTT CASSPRSPPLDSPLHF
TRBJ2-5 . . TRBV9 TGTGCCAGCAGCGATTCGGCGGGGGCCCAAGAGACCCAGTACTTC CASSDSAGAQETQYF
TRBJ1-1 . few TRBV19 TGTGCCAGTAGTATTATTGGGGAAATCGGTGAAGCTTTCTTT CASSIIGEIGEAFF
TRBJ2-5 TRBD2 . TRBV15 TGTGCCACCAGCACCAGCGGGACCCAAGAGACCCAGTACTTC CATSTSGTQETQYF
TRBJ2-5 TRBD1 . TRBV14 TGTGCCAGCAGCCAAGCGGGACAGGGTTTGGAGACCCAGTACTTC CASSQAGQGLETQYF
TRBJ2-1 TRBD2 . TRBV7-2 TGTGCCAGCAGCTTAGCAAGAGGGACTAGTCAGAATGAGCAGTTCTTC CASSLARGTSQNEQFF
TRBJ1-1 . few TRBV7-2 TGTGCCAGCAGCTTGGGACACTTGAACACTGAAGCTTTCTTT CASSLGHLNTEAFF
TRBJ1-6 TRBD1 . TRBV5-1 TGCGCCAGCAGCTTGGAGGACAGGGGGAATTCACCCCTCCACTTT CASSLEDRGNSPLHF
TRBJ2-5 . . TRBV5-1 TGCGCCAGCAGCCCGGTTGGGGAGACCCAGTACTTC CASSPVGETQYF
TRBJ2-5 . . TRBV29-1 TGCAGCGTGGCCCCTGACACCCGAGAAGAGACCCAGTACTTC CSVAPDTREETQYF
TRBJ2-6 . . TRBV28 TGTGCCAGCAGTTACCCCTCAGCGTCGGGGGCCAACGTCCTGACTTTC CASSYPSASGANVLTF
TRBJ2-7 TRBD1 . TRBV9 TGTGCGATTTCGCGCAGAGTGGGTGCCGCTACTACCCCGGACAGGGGAGACGAGCAGTACTTC CAISRRVGAATTPDRGDEQYF
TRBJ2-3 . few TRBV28 TGTGCCAGCAGCCAAGGCACAGATACGCAGTATTTT CASSQGTDTQYF
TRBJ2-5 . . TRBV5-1 TGCGCCAGCAGCTTAGGACCTACACAAGAGACCCAGTACTTC CASSLGPTQETQYF
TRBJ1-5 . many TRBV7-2 TGTGCCAGCAGCTTAAATCCAGGGCAGACCGGTCAGCCCCAGCATTTT CASSLNPGQTGQPQHF
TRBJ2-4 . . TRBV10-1 TGCGCCAGCAGCCCAAACCCTTCTAGCATTCAGTACTTC CASSPNPSSIQYF
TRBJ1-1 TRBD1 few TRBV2 TGTGCCATGAAGACAGGGTCCAACACTGAAGCTTTCTTT CAMKTGSNTEAFF
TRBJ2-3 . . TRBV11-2 TGTGCCAGCAGCTTAGATAGGCCGGGTACGCAGTATTTT CASSLDRPGTQYF
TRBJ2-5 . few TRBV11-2 TGTGCCAGCAGCTTCCGCCCCGACTACCAAGAGACCCAGTACTTC CASSFRPDYQETQYF
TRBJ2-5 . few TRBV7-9 TGTGCCAGCAGCTTAGTAGGAGTCGGGGAGACCCAGTACTTC CASSLVGVGETQYF
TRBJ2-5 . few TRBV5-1 TGCGCCAGCAGCTTGATCCAAGAGACCCAGTACTTC CASSLIQETQYF
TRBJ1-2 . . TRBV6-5 TGTGCCAGCAGGAGGACAGCCTATGGCTACACCTTC CASRRTAYGYTF
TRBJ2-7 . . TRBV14 TGTGCCAGCAGCCCACCCGACGGACAGATAGGAAGCGAGCAGTACTTC CASSPPDGQIGSEQYF
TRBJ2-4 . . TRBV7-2 TGTGCCAGCAGCCCGAATTCAAACATTCAGTACTTC CASSPNSNIQYF
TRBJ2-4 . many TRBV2 TGTGCCAGCAAGGGGAGTCAGGCAGCCAAAAACATTCAGTACTTC CASKGSQAAKNIQYF
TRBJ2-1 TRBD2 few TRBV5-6 TGTGCCAGCAGCTTGGAGGCTAGCGGGGGCTCCTACAATGAGCAGTTCTTC CASSLEASGGSYNEQFF
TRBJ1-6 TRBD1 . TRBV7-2 TGTGCCAGCAGCTTAGGACAGGGAACTTCACCCCTCCACTTT CASSLGQGTSPLHF
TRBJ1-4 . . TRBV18 TGTGCCAGCTCACCGCCCGGTGGATCTAATGAAAAACTGTTTTTT CASSPPGGSNEKLFF
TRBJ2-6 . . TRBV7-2 TGTGCCAGCCCCTTGGGGGGCTCTGGGGCCAACGTCCTGACTTTC CASPLGGSGANVLTF
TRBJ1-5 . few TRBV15 TGTGCCACCAGCAGGGAGAGTTATAGCAATCAGCCCCAGCATTTT CATSRESYSNQPQHF
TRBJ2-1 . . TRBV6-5 TGTGCCAGCAGGGGTAACACGTACAATGAGCAGTTCTTC CASRGNTYNEQFF
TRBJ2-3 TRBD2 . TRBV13 TGTGCCAGCAGGCTAGCGGTCACAGATACGCAGTATTTT CASRLAVTDTQYF
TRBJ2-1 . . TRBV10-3 TGTGCCATCAGTAAGACAGACAATGAGCAGTTCTTC CAISKTDNEQFF
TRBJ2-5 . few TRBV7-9 TGTGCCAGCAAGCCGGGGTCCCAAGAGACCCAGTACTTC CASKPGSQETQYF
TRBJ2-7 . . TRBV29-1 TGCAGCGTTGTAGCCTACGAGCAGTACTTC CSVVAYEQYF
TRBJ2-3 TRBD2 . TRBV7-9 TGTGCCAGCCACCGAGGAACTAGCGACACAGATACGCAGTATTTT CASHRGTSDTDTQYF
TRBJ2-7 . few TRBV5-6 TGTGCCAGCAGCTCAACAGGGAGCTACGAGCAGTACTTC CASSSTGSYEQYF
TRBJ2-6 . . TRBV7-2 TGTGCCAGCAGCGGAGGGAGTTCTGGGGCCAACGTCCTGACTTTC CASSGGSSGANVLTF
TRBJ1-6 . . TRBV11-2 TGTGCCAGCAGCTTAGGGGGTTACTCACCCCTCCACTTT CASSLGGYSPLHF